This TCR beta chain comes out of a study of PD-1 blockade in classical Hodgkin lymphoma. Each patient's relapse followed autologous stem cell transplantation, and brentuximab vedotin exposure varied. In regard to this clone: The antigen remains undetermined.

TCRdb's table, derived via immunoSEQ multiplex PCR, lists solely in-frame clones and lacks some. Found here are approximately 12,000 clones, 70% to 85% of them singletons; the top ten hold 4.5% to 7%. The study, taken as a whole, reports: Complete responders' baseline diversity resembled that of newly diagnosed patients. Only CD4+ TCR diversity, not CD8+, had risen significantly by C4D1.

The material sequenced was peripheral blood mononuclear cells (PBMCs), taken before the second cycle of nivolumab. This TCR derives from a human donor with classical Hodgkin lymphoma.

CDR3 loop: CASGSFLETNEKLFF. Here the CDR3 DNA reads TGTGCCAGCGGTTCATTCCTCGAAACTAATGAAAAACTGTTTTTT. The chain is built from TRBV6-5 and TRBJ1-4, with no clear D. Germline V gene lookup returns CDR1 MNHEY and CDR2 SVGAGI. V shed 8 bases and J shed 1 base, with 14 bases lying between them. The CDR3 spans 15 residues.